The present TCR beta chain was sequenced within a study of OX40 agonist ivuxolimab in advanced cancers. On the study more broadly: An agonistic human IgG2 monoclonal antibody against OX40 (CD134) was given. A male proportion of about 86% was recorded, with mean age roughly 62 years and range roughly 23 to 79. Of the participants, more than 35% had some prior anti-PD-1, anti-PD-L1 or anti-CTLA-4 therapy, which was allowed. Study-wide results and caveats: CD8+ T cells were the subset that, on average, had more expanded clones than CD4+.

Germline V CDR1 and CDR2: SGHNT, YYREEE (reference sequence). The CDR3 is 16 residues long. TCRdb's table, derived via immunoSEQ multiplex PCR, lists solely in-frame clones and lacks some. The repertoire holds tens of thousands of clones, with around 84% as singletons. Concerning this clone itself: Its matching antigen is unknown. At one boundary the junction diverges from the germline segment, which might be a read error.

Sequenced here: CD4+ or CD8+ T cells sorted from blood, sampled in a trial of the OX40 agonist ivuxolimab. V gene TRBV5-4 combines with J gene TRBJ2-7; TRBD2 matches at 12 bases. The clonotype originates from an adult with an advanced solid tumor such as melanoma, head and neck, liver or kidney cancer. The CDR3, as DNA: TGTGCCAGCAGCTTTGGACTAGCGGGGTCGTTTTACGAGGAGTACTTC. Translating gives CASSFGLAGSFYEEYF. The variable domain in full, with the rest retrieved from reference TRBV5-4 and TRBJ2-7, is ETGVTQSPTHLIKTRGQQVTLRCSSQSGHNTVSWYQQALGQGPQFIFQYYREEENGRGNFPPRFSGLQFPNYSSELNVNALELDDSALYLCASSFGLAGSFYEEYFGPGTRLTVT.